This T cell receptor (beta chain) derives from a study of blood T cell repertoires in COVID-19. Study-wide background: Material from acute and convalescent COVID-19 was sourced from the United States, Italy and Spain. Sample material is recorded as cDNA or gDNA derived from T cells, B-cell-depleted T cells, or PBMCs.

The CDR3 length is 15 residues. Germline assignment: CDR1 SGHAT and CDR2 FQNNGV. The V end lost 0 bases, the J end lost 8 bases, and 16 bases lay between the germline ends. In the original processing: Researchers report that nucleated cell counts were estimated from reference gene primer amplification. This table comes from immunoSEQ multiplex PCR, and its TCRdb copy is limited to in-frame clones, with some not included. V and J calls and clone size are those listed in that table; D and trimming were worked out from the DNA. The table includes 100,000 to 110,000 clones, 70% to 80% detected once. Sequences were obtained from peripheral blood. The chain carries TRBV11-2 and TRBJ1-1; no definite D call. The sequence derives from a woman in her seventies with acute or convalescent COVID-19. The CDR3 is CASSLDPARAGEAFF. The CDR3 DNA reads TGTGCCAGCAGCTTAGATCCCGCGAGGGCCGGGGAAGCTTTCTTT. Looking up the rest from reference TRBV11-2 and TRBJ1-1 gives the full variable domain: EAGVAQSPRYKIIEKRQSVAFWCNPISGHATLYWYQQILGQGPKLLIQFQNNGVVDDSQLPKDRFSAERLKGVDSTLKIQPAKLEDSAVYLCASSLDPARAGEAFFGQGTRLTVV.